This passage covers 32 T cell receptor beta chains from one sample sequenced in a study of blood T cell repertoires in COVID-19. Profiling relied on immunoSEQ multiplex PCR, and the TCRdb table lists in-frame clones only, not all of them. The sample records about 180,000 clones, approximately 85% being singletons. Sequenced: peripheral blood. The source of these receptors is a man between 60 and 70 years old with acute or convalescent COVID-19.

The CDR3 spells CASSQDQGASSYNEQFF. CDR3 nucleotide sequence: TGTGCCAGCAGCCAAGATCAAGGGGCCAGCTCCTACAATGAGCAGTTCTTC. This chain joins TRBV3-1 (or the pseudogene TRBV3-2) and TRBJ2-1; tentative D call: TRBD1 (5 bases). The CDR3 has 17 residues. Germline V gene lookup returns CDR1 LGHDT and CDR2 YNNKEL (reference sequence). Trimming stripped 0 bases from V and 0 bases from J, with 12 bases between.

The chain employs TRBV18 and TRBJ1-5, with D perhaps matching TRBD1 (5 bases). V dropped 3 bases and J dropped 3 bases, with 18 bases sitting between them. Germline-derived CDR1 and CDR2 are KGHSH and LQKENI. There are 17 residues in the CDR3. For the CDR3, the DNA is TGTGCCAGCTCACCGCAGCGATCAGGGTTCGTCAATCAGCCCCAGCATTTT. Translated: CASSPQRSGFVNQPQHF.

The chain joins TRBV7-9 to TRBJ1-1, with D maybe TRBD1 (6 bases). The CDR3 sequence is 14 residues long. Trimming removed 3 bases at V and 0 bases at J, with 8 bases between. The germline gives CDR1 SEHNR, CDR2 FQNEAQ (reference sequence). The CDR3 DNA reads TGTGCCAGCAGCTTTGGGACACTGAACACTGAAGCTTTCTTT. This sequence encodes CASSFGTLNTEAFF.

A single count supports this clone. This chain joins TRBV14 and TRBJ2-7, with TRBD1 as a possible D gene (6 bases). The CDR3 runs 15 residues. The germline V gene encodes CDR1 SGHDN and CDR2 FVKESK. The ends were cut back, 0 bases at V and 3 bases at J, with 12 bases in the middle. In DNA form, the CDR3 reads TGTGCCAGCAGCCAAGAACGACAGGAGAACTACGAGCAGTACTTC. Its protein is CASSQERQENYEQYF.

The V gene is TRBV27, the J gene TRBJ2-1, with a tentative D call TRBD1 (5 bases). This CDR3 spans 16 amino acids. V was cut by 0 bases and J by 2 bases, with 11 bases left in between. CDR1 is MNHEY, CDR2 SMNVEV, per germline (reference sequence). CDR3: CASSLSPQGAYNEQFF. Here the CDR3 DNA reads TGTGCCAGCAGTTTATCTCCCCAGGGCGCCTACAATGAGCAGTTCTTC.

The chain combines TRBV6-2 or TRBV6-3 with TRBJ2-2; 8 bases fit TRBD2. Germline CDR1 is MNHEY and CDR2 is SVGEGT. With V trimmed by 1 base and J by 1 base, 2 bases remained unmatched. This CDR3 has 16 residues. Here the CDR3 reads CASSYFTSGNTGELFF. The CDR3 DNA follows: TGTGCCAGCAGTTACTTTACTAGCGGGAACACCGGGGAGCTGTTTTTT.

The chain is built from TRBV5-1 and TRBJ2-7; D is uncertain. CDR1 is SGHRS, CDR2 YFSETQ, per germline. This CDR3 has 14 amino acids. Trimming stripped 2 bases from V and 6 bases from J, with 15 bases between. The CDR3 coding sequence is TGCGCCAGCAGCTTTAAGCCCCCCCTTTCCGAGCAGTACTTC. Amino acid sequence: CASSFKPPLSEQYF.

This sequence joins TRBV27 and TRBJ2-3; weak D call: TRBD2 (5 bases). The CDR3 contains 13 residues. V was pared by 2 bases and J by 6 bases, with 9 bases between. CDR1 MNHEY and CDR2 SMNVEV come from the germline V gene (reference sequence). The CDR3 here is CASSLRTPDTQYF. The DNA of the CDR3 is TGTGCCAGCAGTTTAAGGACTCCCGATACGCAGTATTTT.

The V gene is TRBV28, the J gene TRBJ2-3; maybe TRBD2 (5 bases). The germline CDR1 and CDR2 sequences are MDHEN and SYDVKM. The ends were cut back, 6 bases at V and 2 bases at J, with 12 bases in the middle. The CDR3 length is 14 residues. The CDR3 is CASRTGLNTDTQYF. The CDR3 coding sequence is TGTGCCAGCAGGACGGGATTAAACACAGATACGCAGTATTTT. Supplemented by reference TRBV28 and TRBJ2-3, the full variable domain reads DVKVTQSSRYLVKRTGEKVFLECVQDMDHENMFWYRQDPGLGLRLIYFSYDVKMKEKGDIPEGYSVSREKKERFSLILESASTNQTSMYLCASRTGLNTDTQYFGPGTRLTVL.

The chain has TRBV5-1 and TRBJ1-3, with D unresolved. This CDR3 region has 13 residues. Germline assignment: CDR1 SGHRS and CDR2 YFSETQ. Trimming took off 4 bases at V and 0 bases at J, with 5 bases between the two ends. DNA for the CDR3: TGCGCCAGCAGCGAGCTCTCTGGAAACACCATATATTTT. The encoded protein is CASSELSGNTIYF.

The chain links TRBV9 to TRBJ2-1; TRBD2 aligns across 11 bases. CDR3 length: 16 residues. Germline V CDR1 and CDR2: SGDLS, YYNGEE. V was pared by 4 bases and J by 2 bases, with 5 bases of the junction left unmatched. CDR3 in DNA: TGTGCCAGCAGCAGACTAGCGGGGACCACCTACAATGAGCAGTTCTTC. As protein: CASSRLAGTTYNEQFF.

The rearrangement joins TRBV19 to TRBJ1-5, with 7 bases lining up with TRBD1. The CDR3 is 17 amino acids. After removal of 5 bases from V and 4 bases from J, the junction contained 14 bases not matched to a gene. Germline assignment: CDR1 LNHDA and CDR2 SQIVND (reference sequence). The CDR3 DNA sequence: TGTGCCAGTAGTCCCCGGGGCCAGGGGGGACGGAATCAGCCCCAGCATTTT. Translation: CASSPRGQGGRNQPQHF.

V usage is TRBV28 and J usage is TRBJ1-2; D perhaps matches TRBD1 (6 bases). Germline CDR1 reads MDHEN; CDR2 reads SYDVKM. The CDR3 contains 12 residues. The V and J ends lost 7 bases and 6 bases respectively, with 12 bases between them. The CDR3 protein is CASKSRGDGYTF. As DNA, the CDR3 is TGTGCCAGCAAAAGCAGGGGAGATGGCTACACCTTC.

The chain has TRBV28 and TRBJ1-6, with D maybe TRBD1 (5 bases). CDR1 and CDR2 (germline): MDHEN, SYDVKM. Trimming shortened V by 3 bases and J by 8 bases, and 17 bases separated the two germline ends. The CDR3 loop spans 16 amino acids. The CDR3 reads CASSFGGGRRYSPLHF. For the CDR3, the DNA is TGTGCCAGCAGTTTTGGGGGAGGCAGGCGATATTCACCCCTCCACTTT.

This chain connects TRBV29-1 to TRBJ2-3; 7 bases are a match to TRBD2. Germline CDR1 reads SQVTM; CDR2 reads ANQGSEA. The CDR3 extends over 12 amino acids. The V segment lost 7 bases and the J segment 1 base; nucleotides outside the gene matches: 2. The CDR3 DNA reads TGCAGCGGCACTAGCGGCACAGATACGCAGTATTTT. This encodes CSGTSGTDTQYF.

V gene TRBV5-5 combines with J gene TRBJ1-1, with D possibly TRBD1 on 5 matching bases. Per germline, CDR1 SGHKS and CDR2 YYEKEE (reference sequence). The CDR3 totals 15 residues. V was trimmed by 0 bases and J by 1 base, leaving 10 bases between them. The CDR3 here is CASSLVAGGNTEAFF. The CDR3 DNA is TGTGCCAGCAGCTTGGTCGCGGGGGGGAACACTGAAGCTTTCTTT.

The chain combines TRBV5-1 with TRBJ2-7; TRBD1 matches 12 bases. The CDR3 contains 15 residues. Per germline, CDR1 SGHRS and CDR2 YFSETQ. V lost 3 bases to trimming and J lost 2 bases; unmatched junction nucleotides: 3. CDR3 protein: CASSWGTGGPYEQYF. DNA of the CDR3: TGCGCCAGCAGCTGGGGGACAGGGGGCCCCTACGAGCAGTACTTC. Full variable domain (remainder filled in from reference TRBV5-1 and TRBJ2-7): KAGVTQTPRYLIKTRGQQVTLSCSPISGHRSVSWYQQTPGQGLQFLFEYFSETQRNKGNFPGRFSGRQFSNSRSEMNVSTLELGDSALYLCASSWGTGGPYEQYFGPGTRLTVT.

CDR3 protein: CASSLNPGPSNEQFF. CDR3 DNA: TGCGCCAGCAGCTTGAACCCGGGTCCGAGTAATGAGCAGTTCTTC. This chain connects TRBV5-1 to TRBJ2-1, with D unresolved. V lost 1 base and J 7 bases, leaving 15 bases between the germline ends. Germline V gene lookup returns CDR1 SGHRS and CDR2 YFSETQ. The CDR3 runs to 15 residues.

This chain uses TRBV4-1 with TRBJ2-5; D perhaps matches TRBD2 (5 bases). The CDR3 is made up of 16 amino acids. Germline V gene lookup returns CDR1 MGHRA and CDR2 YSYEKL. V shed 1 base and J shed 3 bases, with 15 bases lying between them. The CDR3 reads CASSQAPRGFKETQYF. Here the CDR3 DNA reads TGCGCCAGCAGCCAAGCCCCCCGGGGTTTTAAAGAGACCCAGTACTTC.

The J gene is TRBJ1-1, the V gene TRBV7-9, with D perhaps matching TRBD1 (5 bases). Germline V gives CDR1 SEHNR, CDR2 FQNEAQ (reference sequence). CDR3 length: 18 amino acids. The V end lost 8 bases, the J end lost 8 bases, and 33 bases lay between the germline ends. CDR3 amino acids: CASGPRGGLQAGTGEAFF. DNA of the CDR3: TGTGCCAGCGGCCCACGGGGAGGACTGCAGGCTGGGACTGGGGAAGCTTTCTTT.

This clone was picked up one time. This chain uses TRBV30 with TRBJ1-1; D perhaps matches TRBD1 (5 bases). The germline V and J ends were trimmed by 4 bases and 11 bases, with 14 bases remaining between them. The CDR3 runs 11 residues. From germline, CDR1 is GTSNPN and CDR2 SVGIG (reference sequence). The CDR3 DNA reads TGTGCCTGGATCCGGGCTAAGGGGGCTTTCTTT. This codes for CAWIRAKGAFF.

This clone occurred a few times. The chain joins TRBV28 to TRBJ2-7; a weak D match, TRBD1 (6 bases). CDR3 length: 13 residues. Germline V gives CDR1 MDHEN, CDR2 SYDVKM. V lost 6 bases and J lost 7, with 16 bases in between. CDR3 amino acids: CASRDSALWEQYF. The DNA for the CDR3 is TGTGCCAGCAGGGACAGCGCATTGTGGGAGCAGTACTTC.

This clone was detected only a few times. This chain links TRBV5-5 with TRBJ1-2; D ambiguous. Per the germline V gene, CDR1 is SGHKS and CDR2 is YYEKEE (reference sequence). The CDR3 extends over 13 amino acids. Trimming shortened V by 3 bases and J by 6 bases, and 12 bases separated the two germline ends. In DNA, the CDR3 is TGTGCCAGCAGCTCCAGGTTGGAAAATGGCTACACCTTC. Its translation is CASSSRLENGYTF.

The chain is built from TRBV28 and TRBJ1-6; perhaps TRBD1 as D (5 bases). V was clipped by 5 bases and J by 9 bases, with 17 bases between them. CDR1 and CDR2 (germline): MDHEN, SYDVKM. There are 15 residues in the CDR3. The CDR3 sequence: CASSLGHSTGSPLHF. CDR3 bases: TGTGCCAGCAGTCTCGGACACTCCACAGGTTCACCCCTCCACTTT. Full variable domain (remainder filled in from reference TRBV28 and TRBJ1-6): DVKVTQSSRYLVKRTGEKVFLECVQDMDHENMFWYRQDPGLGLRLIYFSYDVKMKEKGDIPEGYSVSREKKERFSLILESASTNQTSMYLCASSLGHSTGSPLHFGNGTRLTVT.

The chain links TRBV7-8 to TRBJ1-5; 7 nucleotides line up with TRBD1. Germline values: CDR1 SGHVS, CDR2 FQNEAQ. This CDR3 spans 15 amino acids. With 2 bases clipped from V and 5 bases from J, the junction kept 6 bases outside the gene matches. The CDR3 DNA reads TGTGCCAGCAGCTTAAAAAACAGGGGCGATCAGCCCCAGCATTTT. Translation: CASSLKNRGDQPQHF.

The rearrangement joins TRBV20-1 to TRBJ2-5, with D perhaps matching TRBD2 (6 bases). Germline-derived CDR1 and CDR2 are DFQATT and SNEGSKA (reference sequence). CDR3 length: 15 residues. V lost 3 bases, J lost 3 bases, and 17 bases lay in between. This chain's CDR3 is CSASSSGRFEETQYF. The CDR3 bases are TGCAGTGCTAGTTCTAGTGGGAGGTTTGAAGAGACCCAGTACTTC.

The V call is TRBV11-2, the J call TRBJ1-2; TRBD1 aligns across 7 bases. Trimming at V came to 5 bases and at J to 2 bases, leaving 11 bases not matched to a gene. The CDR3 has 16 residues. Germline V gives CDR1 SGHAT, CDR2 FQNNGV. CDR3 in amino acids: CASSRGQSGPNYGYTF. CDR3 nucleotides: TGTGCCAGCAGCAGGGGGCAGTCGGGGCCCAACTATGGCTACACCTTC.

This chain uses TRBV18 with TRBJ2-4; 7 nucleotides agree with TRBD2. The CDR3 loop spans 16 amino acids. The V and J ends lost 0 bases and 6 bases, in that order; junction bases with no gene match: 8. CDR1 KGHSH and CDR2 LQKENI come from the germline V gene. CDR3 loop: CASSPPGGEGGNIQYF. The CDR3 DNA follows: TGTGCCAGCTCACCACCGGGAGGGGAAGGAGGAAACATTCAGTACTTC.

V gene TRBV19 combines with J gene TRBJ1-3; weak D call: TRBD1 (6 bases). The CDR3 has 15 residues. Trimming removed 5 bases at V and 8 bases at J, with 19 bases between. Germline V gene sequence: CDR1 LNHDA, CDR2 SQIVND (reference sequence). CDR3 amino acids: CASSLRTELVHTIYF. CDR3 DNA sequence: TGTGCCAGTAGTCTCAGGACAGAACTGGTCCACACCATATATTTT.

V and J are TRBV18 and TRBJ2-5; 12 nucleotides match TRBD2. Germline trimming cut 3 bases from V and 4 bases from J; bases unmatched to any gene: 9. Looked up from germline, CDR1 is KGHSH and CDR2 is LQKENI. This CDR3 region has 17 residues. CDR3 nucleotide sequence: TGTGCCAGCTCACCTCCCGGACTAGCGGGGAGTGTAGAGACCCAGTACTTC. Amino acids: CASSPPGLAGSVETQYF.

This chain links TRBV5-1 with TRBJ2-2, with D maybe TRBD1 (5 bases). Germline assignment: CDR1 SGHRS and CDR2 YFSETQ. This CDR3 has 15 residues. V was pared by 0 bases and J by 2 bases, with 8 bases between. The CDR3 loop is CASSLEGLNTGELFF. DNA for the CDR3: TGCGCCAGCAGCTTGGAGGGGCTCAACACCGGGGAGCTGTTTTTT.

The chain uses TRBV5-1 and TRBJ1-3; D perhaps matches TRBD1 (5 bases). Germline CDR1 and CDR2: SGHRS and YFSETQ. The CDR3 loop spans 18 amino acids. V was cut by 1 base and J by 0 bases, with 17 bases left in between. CDR3 in DNA: TGCGCCAGCAGCTTGTGGGGTGTTCAGGGAAGCTCTGGAAACACCATATATTTT. This gives the protein CASSLWGVQGSSGNTIYF.